This TCR beta chain came from a study of T cell responses to AZD1222 COVID-19 vaccine. Trimming took 2 bases from V and 6 from J; bases not matched to a gene: 15. This CDR3 region has 19 residues. Germline-derived CDR1 and CDR2 are SEHNR and FQNEAQ (reference sequence). Using immunoSEQ multiplex PCR, the repertoire was profiled, and TCRdb retains in-frame clones only, with some absent. The sample records roughly 150,000 clones, roughly 93% being singletons. Findings of the study overall: Most donors were white British, females outnumbered males, and clonal diversity was possibly underestimated. Baseline seropositivity characterized only 5 or 6 AZD1222 recipients. An increase in Spike-specific TCR breadth and depth was observed after two AZD1222 doses. Regions 160-218 and 743-854 held dominance among vaccine-associated CD4 TCRs, which spanned spike.

For this clone: Its specificity is not known.

This sequence originates from an adult who received the AZD1222 COVID-19 vaccine. This chain links TRBV7-9 with TRBJ2-1; 11 bases map to TRBD2. The sequencing used peripheral blood, collected 28 days after the second AZD1222 dose. DNA for the CDR3: TGTGCCAGCAGCTTAACTAGCTCAGTACTAGCGGGAGTCCCCAATGAGCAGTTCTTC. Its protein product is CASSLTSSVLAGVPNEQFF.